This T cell receptor beta chain emerged from a study of blood T cell repertoires in COVID-19 (dated by TCRdb to 2018 to 2020). Looking at the study overall: The collaborator samples originated in the United States, Italy and Spain and spanned the acute and convalescent phases of COVID-19. The material from the prospective study consisted of cDNA or gDNA derived from T cells, B-cell-depleted T cells, or PBMCs. The dataset comprised deeply sampled blood TCRbeta repertoires from subjects exposed to, actively infected with, or recovered from COVID-19. The repertoires were made available in a free public database intended to serve as a resource for research on the immune response to SARS-CoV-2. The samples were drawn from the first 160 participants of the ongoing ImmuneRACE study and from 950 to 1,500 subjects provided by 6 global collaborators. A de-identified subject ID, COVID-19 status, age in years and sex were almost always included in the sample metadata. Where available, HLA class I and class II types were obtained from metadata supplied by the sample provider rather than from assay-based typing.

TCRbeta CDR3 regions were amplified from genomic DNA using the immunoSEQ Assay, a bias-controlled multiplex PCR. Turning to the authors' computational methods: Within the assay, amplification of reference gene primers was used to estimate how many nucleated cells each sample contained. To quantify the absolute abundance of each unique TCRbeta CDR3 rearrangement, sequence reads were collapsed and filtered. For each sample, productive Simpson clonality was calculated by taking the square root of Simpson's diversity index across productive rearrangements. The clones in this table, taken by TCRdb from immuneACCESS, are in-frame only. Not every clone is retained; where verified, under half of the shortfall comes from an unresolved V gene, and the cause of the rest is unknown. Clone size and V and J calls were adopted from that table, with D and trimming inferred from the DNA. Counted in this sample were 200,000 to 300,000 clones; 88% of them appeared once. 0.7% of the sample rests with the top ten.

Summary of the overall study and its limitations: The amount of clinical and demographic metadata varied by source and participant and was provided uncurated.

V ends up 6 bases short and J 5 bases short, with an unmatched junction base count of 8. The CDR3 runs 15 amino acids, cysteine and phenylalanine included. The CDR3 DNA has 45 bases and is translated from base 1. CDR1 is given as SNHLY and CDR2 as FYNNEI, both from the germline V gene. A word on this clone: Its antigen is still unknown. No base quality values were provided; no much bigger clone lies one nucleotide off.

Collaborating institutions collected whole blood in K2EDTA tubes following their own protocols. For TCRbeta analysis, collaborators shipped samples as frozen whole blood, isolated PBMCs, or DNA extracted from either of those sample types. The V gene is TRBV2 and the J gene is TRBJ2-3; TRBD2 lines up with 10 middle nucleotides. The clonotype originates from a human donor in a cohort sampled during active COVID-19. Sequencing used peripheral blood. The CDR3 amino acid sequence is: CASSPLAGDGDTQYF. The DNA sequence is as follows: TGTGCCAGCAGCCCGCTAGCGGGAGATGGAGATACGCAGTATTTT.